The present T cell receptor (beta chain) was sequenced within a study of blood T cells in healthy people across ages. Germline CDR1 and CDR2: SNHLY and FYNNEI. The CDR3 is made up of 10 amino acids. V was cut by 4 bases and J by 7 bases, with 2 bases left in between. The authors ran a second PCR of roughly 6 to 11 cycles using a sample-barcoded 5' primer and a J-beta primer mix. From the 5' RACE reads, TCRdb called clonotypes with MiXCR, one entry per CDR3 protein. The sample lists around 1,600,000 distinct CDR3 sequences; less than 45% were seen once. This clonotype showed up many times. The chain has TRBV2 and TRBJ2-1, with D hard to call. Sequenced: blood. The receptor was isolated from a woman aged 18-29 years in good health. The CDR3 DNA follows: TGTGCCAGCAGTGTGAATGAGCAGTTCTTC. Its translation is CASSVNEQFF.